This T cell receptor beta chain originates from a study of blood T cell repertoires in COVID-19. As for the study in general: Nucleic acid was either cDNA or gDNA, and it came from T cells, B-cell-depleted T cells, or PBMCs.

This table comes from immunoSEQ multiplex PCR, and its TCRdb copy is limited to in-frame clones, with some not included. Here the sample spans about 530,000 clones, about 89% being singletons. The CDR3 covers 16 residues. Trimming took 7 bases from V and 0 from J; bases not matched to a gene: 7. Germline CDR1 and CDR2: SQVTM and ANQGSEA. This chain connects TRBV29-1 to TRBJ2-6; TRBD1 matches 9 bases. The TCR comes from a woman aged 50 to 60 with COVID-19, enrolled during active disease. The source material was peripheral blood. The CDR3 DNA is TGCAGCGCCTGGGACAGGGACGTCTCTGGGGCCAACGTCCTGACTTTC. Residues: CSAWDRDVSGANVLTF.